The entry below describes one TCR beta chain. The sample contains more than one DNA sequence encoding this CDR3. The data were taken from a study of shared clonotypes between healthy human individuals. Trimming cost V 4 bases and J 2 bases; bases outside gene matches: 4. Per germline, CDR1 SGHDT and CDR2 YYEEEE. This CDR3 region has 14 residues. When replicate PCRs were run on sorted subsets, they used about 220 ng DNA, tens of thousands of T cell genomes. Only in-frame clones appear in the TCRdb table, and some are missing; sequencing was by immunoSEQ multiplex PCR. The sample lists a few million clones, around nine tenths occurring once.

The specimen was naive CD4+ T cells sorted from blood. The subset here: CD45RA+ positively selected. The TCR was taken from a man in his late teens or twenties in good health. The chain employs TRBV5-6 and TRBJ2-3; the match to TRBD2 covers 7 bases. The CDR3 DNA reads TGTGCCAGCAGCACTGGGACTATCACAGATACGCAGTATTTT. It is translated as CASSTGTITDTQYF.